This T cell receptor beta chain appears in the sequencing data of a study of CD8 T cells in ankylosing spondylitis. This clonotype occurred many times. Its antigen is as yet unknown. TCRdb itself ran the 5' RACE reads through MiXCR, one entry per CDR3 protein. The data contain 200,000 to 250,000 distinct CDR3 sequences, about 17% of them singletons. Study-wide results and limits: Enrichment of disease-linked clones was reportedly significant in matched ankylosing spondylitis synovial fluid. A motif in TCR beta, a set of under ten highly homologous variants, appeared characteristic of ankylosing spondylitis blood.

There are 13 residues in the CDR3. V was pared by 6 bases and J by 1 base, with 9 bases between. This receptor was identified in a male donor with ankylosing spondylitis. Sequenced: blood, either unsorted or a sorted T cell fraction (not recorded which). This chain links TRBV12-3 or TRBV12-4 with TRBJ1-1; the D is unclear. CDR3 nucleotide sequence: TGTGCCAGCAGCTTCGGGTCGAACACTGAAGCTTTCTTT. As protein: CASSFGSNTEAFF.